The source of this T cell receptor (beta chain) is a study of Ad26.COV2.S vaccination and SARS-CoV-2 variants. At the level of the study: COV1001, an Ad26.COV2.S trial, supplied this vaccine-arm donor. Ad26.COV2.S was injected intramuscularly once or twice, 56 days apart.

Documented treatment: roughly 20 received Ad26.COV2.S at low or high dose, single or two shots; about 5 received placebo; per-sample allocation not given. Sample collection was performed on day 63 after the first vaccine or placebo injection. SARS-CoV-2 spike from the Wuhan strain was encoded by the vaccine, an Ad26 vector. The data were produced by immunoSEQ multiplex PCR, yet TCRdb's version contains in-frame clones alone and is incomplete. The repertoire holds around 450,000 clones, roughly 89% seen once, with around 2.6% in the top ten. Source: peripheral blood, taken in a trial of Ad26.COV2.S vaccine versus placebo. The sequence was obtained from a person between 18 and 60 years old who received the Ad26.COV2.S COVID-19 vaccine or a placebo.

The CDR3 protein is CASSFPSEETQYF. The CDR3 coding sequence is TGCGCCAGCAGCTTCCCCAGCGAAGAGACCCAGTACTTC. The gene calls are TRBV5-1 and TRBJ2-5, with D hard to call. The CDR3 runs to 13 residues. CDR1 is SGHRS and CDR2 is YFSETQ in the germline V gene. V lost 2 bases to trimming and J lost 3 bases, with 8 bases between them.